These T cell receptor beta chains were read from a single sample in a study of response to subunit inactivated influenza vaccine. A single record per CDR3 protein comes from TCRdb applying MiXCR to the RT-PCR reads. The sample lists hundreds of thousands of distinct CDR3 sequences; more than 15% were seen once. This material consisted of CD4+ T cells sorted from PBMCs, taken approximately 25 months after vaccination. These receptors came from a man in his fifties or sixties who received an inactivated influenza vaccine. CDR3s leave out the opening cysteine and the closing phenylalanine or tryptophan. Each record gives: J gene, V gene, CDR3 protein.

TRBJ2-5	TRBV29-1	SVGQGAVQETQY
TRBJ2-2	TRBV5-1	ASSTGTDSTGELF
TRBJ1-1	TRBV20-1	SALSTGNTEAF
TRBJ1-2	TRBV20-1	SARLQGNYGYT
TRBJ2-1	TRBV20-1	SASLASGTTSFYNEQF
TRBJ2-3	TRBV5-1	ASSLRQGLAAMNTQY
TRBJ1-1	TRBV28	ASSLLDPVVTEAF
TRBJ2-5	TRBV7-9	ASSERGQGETQY
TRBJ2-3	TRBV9	ASSVGGQGADTQY
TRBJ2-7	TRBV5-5	ASSRTTGRAYEQY
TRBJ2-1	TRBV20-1	SARQGGFQAEQF
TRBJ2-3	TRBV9	ASSVVGQSTDTQY
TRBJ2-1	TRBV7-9	ASSRKKDTGNNEQF
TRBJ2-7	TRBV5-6	ASSSLAGSTYEQY
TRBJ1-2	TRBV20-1	SAREDRSFNYGYT
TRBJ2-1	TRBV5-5	ASIPIGTGDNEQF
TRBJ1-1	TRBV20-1	SAPGQGATEAF
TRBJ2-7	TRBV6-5	ASSYFTDSYEQY
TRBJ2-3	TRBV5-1	ASSSGTSGSSSTDTQY
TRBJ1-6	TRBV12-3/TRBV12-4	ASRTGTGGGSPLH
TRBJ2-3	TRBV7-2	ASSPTGIETDTQY
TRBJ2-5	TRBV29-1	SVVRGQETQY
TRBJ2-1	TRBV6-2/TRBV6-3	ASSPGLAQYNEQF
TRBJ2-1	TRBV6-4	ASSRDFNNEQF
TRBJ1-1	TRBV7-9	ASSLAVQGGAF
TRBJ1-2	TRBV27	ASSLSGNPLSIGYT
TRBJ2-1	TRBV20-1	SARDPSGATSSYNEQF
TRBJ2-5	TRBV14	ASSLRAGTSIETQY
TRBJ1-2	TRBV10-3	AISAQGSVRYGYT
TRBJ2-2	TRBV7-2	ASRLALASTGELF
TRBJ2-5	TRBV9	ASSVAGLGYQETQY
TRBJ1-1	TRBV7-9	ASSARGADTEAF
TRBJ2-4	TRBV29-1	GVVEMVASKNIQY
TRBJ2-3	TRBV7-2	ASSLAPRGITDTQY
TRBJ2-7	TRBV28	ASRTGTAFGQY
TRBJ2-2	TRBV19	ASSRGQTNTGELF
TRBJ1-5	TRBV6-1	ASSERGRRNQPQH
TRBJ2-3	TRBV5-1	ASSLGIQGSGTQY
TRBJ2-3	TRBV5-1	ASRKGLAGTDTQY